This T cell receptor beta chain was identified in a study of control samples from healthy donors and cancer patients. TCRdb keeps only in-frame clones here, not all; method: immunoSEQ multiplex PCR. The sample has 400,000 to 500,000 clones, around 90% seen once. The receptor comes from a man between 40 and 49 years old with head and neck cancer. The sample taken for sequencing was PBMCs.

CDR3: CASSDRTGVDTEAFF. The CDR3 DNA sequence: TGTGCCAGCAGCGACCGCACAGGGGTGGACACTGAAGCTTTCTTT. The chain couples TRBV9 to TRBJ1-1, with 7 nucleotides matching TRBD1. The CDR3 loop spans 15 amino acids. V dropped 3 bases and J dropped 3; count of bases not matched to a gene: 8. Per germline, CDR1 SGDLS and CDR2 YYNGEE.